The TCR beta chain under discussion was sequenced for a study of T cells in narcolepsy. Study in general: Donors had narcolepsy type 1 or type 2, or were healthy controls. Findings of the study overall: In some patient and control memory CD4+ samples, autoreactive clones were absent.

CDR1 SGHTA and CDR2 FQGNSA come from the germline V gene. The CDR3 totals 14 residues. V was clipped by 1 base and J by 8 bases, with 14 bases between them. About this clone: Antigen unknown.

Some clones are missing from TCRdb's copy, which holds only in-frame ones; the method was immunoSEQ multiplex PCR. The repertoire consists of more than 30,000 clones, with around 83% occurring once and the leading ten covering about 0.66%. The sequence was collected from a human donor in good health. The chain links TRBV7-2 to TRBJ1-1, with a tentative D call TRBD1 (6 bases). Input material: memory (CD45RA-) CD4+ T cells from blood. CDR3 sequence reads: CASSLGNREVEAFF. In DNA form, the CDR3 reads TGTGCCAGCAGCTTAGGGAACAGGGAGGTCGAAGCTTTCTTT.